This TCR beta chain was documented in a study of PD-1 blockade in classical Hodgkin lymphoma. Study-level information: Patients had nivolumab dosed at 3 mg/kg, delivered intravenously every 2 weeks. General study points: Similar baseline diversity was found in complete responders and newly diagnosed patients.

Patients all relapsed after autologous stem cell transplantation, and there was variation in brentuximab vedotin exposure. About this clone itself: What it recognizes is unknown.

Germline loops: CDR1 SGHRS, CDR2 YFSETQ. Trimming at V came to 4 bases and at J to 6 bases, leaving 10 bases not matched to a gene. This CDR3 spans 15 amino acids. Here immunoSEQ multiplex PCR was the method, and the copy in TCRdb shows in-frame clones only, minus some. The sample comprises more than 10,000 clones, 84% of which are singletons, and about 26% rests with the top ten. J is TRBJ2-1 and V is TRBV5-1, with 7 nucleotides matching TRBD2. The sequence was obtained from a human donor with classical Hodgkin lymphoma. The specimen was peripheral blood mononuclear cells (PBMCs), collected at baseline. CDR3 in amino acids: CASSRNPGLSNEQFF. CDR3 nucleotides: TGCGCCAGCAGCCGAAATCCGGGACTAAGCAATGAGCAGTTCTTC.